This T cell receptor beta chain was obtained from a study of T cell responses to AZD1222 COVID-19 vaccine. Study-wide points: Dominant CD4 TCR responses targeted spike regions 160-218 and 743-854.

Germline V gives CDR1 SEHNR, CDR2 FQNEAQ (reference sequence). V was clipped by 5 bases and J by 8 bases, with 18 bases between them. CDR3 length equals 15 residues. A remark on this clone: Its cognate antigen is unknown.

Using immunoSEQ multiplex PCR, the repertoire was profiled, and TCRdb retains in-frame clones only, with some absent. The data contain about 140,000 clones, about 90% of them seen just once; the ten biggest clones take up about a tenth. Here the sequenced sample was peripheral blood, taken 28 days after the second AZD1222 dose. The sequence derives from an adult who received the AZD1222 COVID-19 vaccine. This rearrangement joins TRBV7-9 to TRBJ2-2; perhaps TRBD1 as D (6 bases). Here the CDR3 DNA reads TGTGCCAGCAGCCCCATAACAGGGCAGGCTGGGGAGCTGTTTTTT. This encodes CASSPITGQAGELFF.